The 17 T cell receptor beta chains below come from one sample, sequenced in a study of T cell clonality in common variable immunodeficiency. Study outcomes and limitations: In common variable immunodeficiency, TCR beta chains reportedly carried fewer deletions and N-nucleotide insertions.

Using immunoSEQ multiplex PCR, the repertoire was profiled, and TCRdb retains in-frame clones only, with some absent. The repertoire shows tens of thousands of clones, none seen only once; the top ten take 6%. These receptors lack a known antigen. Material: peripheral blood mononuclear cells. The receptors come from a human donor with common variable immunodeficiency.

The CDR3 DNA, read in part, is TGCGCCAGCAGTTATGGCCCAGGGGATTCACCC. Its translation: CASSYGPGDSP. The entire CDR3 is CASSYGPGDSPLHF. The chain employs TRBV23-1 and TRBJ1-6; tentatively, D is TRBD1 (6 bases). The CDR3 end is not reached by the read, which stops 3 residues before it; the germline J gene fills it in. TRBV23-1 is given ORF status, its function remaining uncertain. The ends were cut back, 5 bases at V and 8 bases at J, with 13 bases in the middle. The CDR3 is made up of 14 amino acids.

This clone was detected only a few times. The missing CDR3 end, 3 residues past where the read stops, is filled in from the germline J gene. This chain links TRBV5-5 with TRBJ2-7; weak D call: TRBD2 (7 bases). This CDR3 is built from 15 residues. From germline, CDR1 is SGHKS and CDR2 YYEKEE (reference sequence). V was trimmed by 1 base and J by 2 bases, leaving 13 bases between them. Partial CDR3 DNA: TGTGCCAGCAGCTTGAGTCCGGGGGGCGCCTACGAG. Encoded protein: CASSLSPGGAYE. The CDR3 reads in full as CASSLSPGGAYEQYF.

The table lists this clone with many counts. From the germline J gene comes the end of the CDR3, since the read stops 3 residues before it. This chain uses TRBV28 with TRBJ2-3, with a tentative D call TRBD1 (6 bases). This CDR3 comprises 15 residues. V lost 3 bases and J lost 3, with 13 bases in between. The germline CDR1 and CDR2 sequences are MDHEN and SYDVKM. CDR3 DNA (partial): TGTGCCAGCAGTTTTAACCCAGGGACAACAGATACG. Protein sequence: CASSFNPGTTDT. The complete CDR3 reads CASSFNPGTTDTQYF. The variable domain in full, with the rest retrieved from reference TRBV28 and TRBJ2-3, is DVKVTQSSRYLVKRTGEKVFLECVQDMDHENMFWYRQDPGLGLRLIYFSYDVKMKEKGDIPEGYSVSREKKERFSLILESASTNQTSMYLCASSFNPGTTDTQYFGPGTRLTVL.

There are a few counts of this clone. The read gets to within 3 residues of the CDR3 end, and the germline J gene fills in the rest. This chain links TRBV19 with TRBJ1-6, with D possibly matching TRBD1 (5 bases). V was clipped by 6 bases and J by 0 bases, with 12 bases between them. Germline assignment: CDR1 LNHDA and CDR2 SQIVND (reference sequence). The CDR3 contains 16 residues. The CDR3 bases that were read are TGTGCCAGTAGCAACCCGACAGTCTCCTATAATTCACCC. Translated, it gives CASSNPTVSYNSP. The complete CDR3 protein is CASSNPTVSYNSPLHF. The variable domain in full, with the rest retrieved from reference TRBV19 and TRBJ1-6, is DGGITQSPKYLFRKEGQNVTLSCEQNLNHDAMYWYRQDPGQGLRLIYYSQIVNDFQKGDIAEGYSVSREKKESFPLTVTSAQKNPTAFYLCASSNPTVSYNSPLHFGNGTRLTVT.

As regards this clone: The read gets to within 3 residues of the CDR3 end, and the germline J gene fills in the rest. This chain connects TRBV11-3 to TRBJ2-1; D possibly corresponds to TRBD1 (5 bases). The CDR3 covers 15 residues. Trimming removed 4 bases from V and 4 bases from J, with 14 bases in between. Germline V gene lookup returns CDR1 SGHNT and CDR2 YENEEA. CDR3: CASSSSGSRYNEQFF. The CDR3 bases that were read are TGTGCCAGCAGCTCCTCAGGGTCCAGGTACAATGAG.

This clone was counted many times. Read sequence stops 3 residues before the CDR3 end, and the germline J gene provides the missing end. The chain has TRBV10-3 and TRBJ1-4; 9 bases match TRBD1. The CDR3 runs to 15 residues. The J segment lost 3 bases and the V segment lost 4 bases, leaving 3 bases of the junction unmatched. CDR1 ENHRY and CDR2 SYGVKD come from the germline V gene. CDR3 residues: CAISAGQGPNEKLFF. The covered CDR3 bases are TGTGCCATCAGTGCCGGACAGGGGCCTAATGAAAAA.

On this clone itself: The read falls 3 residues short of the CDR3 end, and the missing part is taken from the germline J gene. V and J are TRBV19 and TRBJ2-1, with 11 nucleotides matching TRBD2. V lost 5 bases, J lost 1 base, and 4 bases stayed unmatched. The CDR3 contains 16 residues. Germline lookup yields CDR1 LNHDA and CDR2 SQIVND (reference sequence). The CDR3 spells CASSWGTSGSYNEQFF. Incomplete CDR3 DNA: TGTGCCAGTAGTTGGGGGACTAGCGGTTCCTACAATGAG.

This clone occurred a few times. Read coverage stops 3 residues before the CDR3 terminus; the germline J gene supplies the remainder. The genes are TRBV7-9 and TRBJ2-3; 9 bases are shared with TRBD1. The CDR3 sequence is 15 residues long. V shed 5 bases and J 2 bases; nucleotides not matched to a gene: 5. In germline, CDR1 is SEHNR, CDR2 FQNEAQ (reference sequence). CDR3 DNA (partial): TGTGCCAGCAGCCCCGGGACAGGGAACACAGATACG. Translating it yields CASSPGTGNTDT. The CDR3 in its entirety is CASSPGTGNTDTQYF.

This clone appeared many times. Read sequence stops 3 residues before the CDR3 end, and the germline J gene provides the missing end. The rearrangement links TRBV20-1 to TRBJ2-7; 8 bases agree with TRBD1. Germline loops: CDR1 DFQATT, CDR2 SNEGSKA (reference sequence). The CDR3 is 17 amino acids. Unmatched junction bases numbered 19, after V lost 3 bases and J lost 6 bases. The CDR3 sequence: CSASQRTGLSTFGEQYF. The sequenced part of the CDR3 DNA is TGCAGTGCTAGCCAGAGGACAGGGCTCTCCACTTTCGGCGAG.

Only a few counts were recorded for this clone. The read gets to within 3 residues of the CDR3 end, and the germline J gene fills in the rest. This chain links TRBV6-2 or TRBV6-3 with TRBJ1-5; tentative D call: TRBD1 (6 bases). The V end lost 2 bases, the J end lost 2 bases, and 10 bases lay between the germline ends. From germline, CDR1 is MNHEY and CDR2 SVGEGT. The CDR3 loop spans 15 amino acids. The CDR3 DNA, read in part, is TGTGCCAGCAGTTACGGGGGCTTGGGCAATCAGCCC. This gives the protein CASSYGGLGNQP. The full-length CDR3 reads as CASSYGGLGNQPQHF.

This clone was counted ten times or more. The read ends 3 residues early relative to the CDR3; the germline J gene fills the gap. The rearrangement links TRBV29-1 to TRBJ2-6; TRBD2 matches at 7 bases. The CDR3 has 14 residues. Germline V CDR1 and CDR2: SQVTM, ANQGSEA. The V gene end was trimmed by 6 bases and the J gene end by 1 base; junction bases not matched to a gene: 3. The covered CDR3 bases are TGCAGCGTGGGGGGGTTATCTGGGGCCAACGTC. It translates to CSVGGLSGANV. The CDR3 in its entirety is CSVGGLSGANVLTF.

Points on this clone: The CDR3 end is not reached by the read, which stops 3 residues before it; the germline J gene fills it in. The chain links TRBV7-3 to TRBJ1-1; the D gene is possibly TRBD1 (6 bases). Germline lookup yields CDR1 SGHTA and CDR2 FQGTGA. This CDR3 contains 15 residues. The V end lost 5 bases, the J end lost 3 bases, and 16 bases lay between the germline ends. CDR3 bases read: TGTGCCAGCAGCCTACCAGGGGTTATACACACTGAA. Its protein is CASSLPGVIHTE. The CDR3 in full is CASSLPGVIHTEAFF.

This clone was picked up a small number of times. The CDR3 end falls 3 residues outside the read, so it is completed with the germline J gene. This chain joins TRBV19 and TRBJ2-7; 7 nucleotides line up with TRBD2. The CDR3 extends over 15 amino acids. Germline V lookup: CDR1 LNHDA, CDR2 SQIVND (reference sequence). The V segment lost 3 bases and the J segment 1 base; nucleotides outside the gene matches: 6. CDR3 bases read: TGTGCCAGTAGTATCCGGCTAGCGGAATCCTACGAG. It specifies CASSIRLAESYE. The CDR3 reads in full as CASSIRLAESYEQYF.

There are a few counts of this clone. Sequencing ends 3 residues short of the CDR3 end; the germline J gene provides the rest. The chain is built from TRBV2 and TRBJ2-7, with D perhaps matching TRBD1 (6 bases). Germline loops: CDR1 SNHLY, CDR2 FYNNEI. The CDR3 has 14 residues. V was cut by 4 bases and J by 2 bases, with 12 bases left in between. The sequenced CDR3 bases are TGTGCCAGCAGTGTACAGGGATCCGCCTACGAG. This gives the protein CASSVQGSAYE. The complete CDR3 protein is CASSVQGSAYEQYF.

A remark on this clone: The read halts 3 residues ahead of the CDR3 end, with the missing end drawn from the germline J gene. The chain employs TRBV20-1 and TRBJ1-4; TRBD1 aligns across 7 bases. CDR1 is DFQATT, CDR2 SNEGSKA, per germline (reference sequence). Trimming cost V 6 bases and J 5 bases; bases outside gene matches: 6. The CDR3 covers 13 residues. CDR3 bases read: TGCAGTGCCCGGGACAGAAGGAATGAAAAA. This codes for CSARDRRNEK. The whole CDR3 reads CSARDRRNEKLFF.

In the case of this clone: The read finishes 3 residues shy of the CDR3 end, and the germline J gene is used to complete it. The rearrangement links TRBV2 to TRBJ1-4, with TRBD1 matching over 7 bases. The CDR3 covers 15 residues. The V gene's germline CDR1 is SNHLY and CDR2 FYNNEI. V dropped 8 bases and J dropped 4; count of bases not matched to a gene: 10. The chain's CDR3 is CASADPGTVNEKLFF. The sequenced CDR3 bases are TGTGCCAGCGCGGATCCAGGGACAGTTAATGAAAAA. Based on the CDR3 plus reference TRBV2 and TRBJ1-4, the full variable domain is EPEVTQTPSHQVTQMGQEVILRCVPISNHLYFYWYRQILGQKVEFLVSFYNNEISEKSEIFDDQFSVERPDGSNFTLKIRSTKLEDSAMYFCASADPGTVNEKLFFGSGTQLSVL.

This clone was seen ten or more times. Partial CDR3 DNA: TGCAGTGCTAGAACTGGGACAGGGCGGCATCAGCCC. Its translation: CSARTGTGRHQP. The full CDR3 reads CSARTGTGRHQPQHF. This chain uses TRBV20-1 with TRBJ1-5, with 9 bases fitting TRBD1. The CDR3 extends 3 residues past the end of the read, so its final part is completed from the germline J gene. Germline assignment: CDR1 DFQATT and CDR2 SNEGSKA (reference sequence). This CDR3 spans 15 amino acids. The ends lost 2 bases at V and 5 bases at J; junction bases unmatched: 7.